This T cell receptor (beta chain) comes out of a study of monozygotic twins with inflammatory bowel disease. TCRdb re-called the 5' RACE reads, yielding one record per CDR3 amino acid sequence without DNA. The sample has some 200,000 distinct CDR3 sequences. CDR3 length equals 16 residues. Germline CDR1 is SGDLS and CDR2 is YYNGEE. The genes are TRBV9 and TRBJ2-5; as DNA is missing, the TRBD2 call by TCRdb cannot be tested. The sequence was collected from a human donor with ulcerative colitis or Crohn's disease, or a healthy co-twin of an affected twin (not recorded which). Sequencing used blood. This chain's CDR3 is CASSVGTSGGQETQYF.